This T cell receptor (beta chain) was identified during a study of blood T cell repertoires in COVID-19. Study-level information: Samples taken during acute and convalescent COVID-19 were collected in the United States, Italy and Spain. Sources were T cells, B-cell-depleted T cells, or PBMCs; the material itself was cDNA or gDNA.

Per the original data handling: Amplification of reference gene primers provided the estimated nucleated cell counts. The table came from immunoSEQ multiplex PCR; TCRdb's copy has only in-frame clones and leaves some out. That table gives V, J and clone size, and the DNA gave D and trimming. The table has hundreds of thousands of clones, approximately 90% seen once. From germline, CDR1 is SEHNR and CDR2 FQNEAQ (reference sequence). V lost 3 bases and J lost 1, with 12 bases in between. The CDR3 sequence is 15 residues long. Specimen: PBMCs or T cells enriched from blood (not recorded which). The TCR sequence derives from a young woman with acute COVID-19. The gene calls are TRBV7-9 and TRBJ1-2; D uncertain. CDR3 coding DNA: TGTGCCAGCAGCTTCTCGAACACGATTAACTATGGCTACACCTTC. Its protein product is CASSFSNTINYGYTF. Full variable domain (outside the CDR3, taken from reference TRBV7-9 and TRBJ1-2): DTGVSQNPRHKITKRGQNVTFRCDPISEHNRLYWYRQTLGQGPEFLTYFQNEAQLEKSRLLSDRFSAERPKGSFSTLEIQRTEQGDSAMYLCASSFSNTINYGYTFGSGTRLTVV.